This is a list of T cell receptor beta chains from one sample in a study of blood T cell repertoires in COVID-19. Here immunoSEQ multiplex PCR was the method, and the copy in TCRdb shows in-frame clones only, minus some. This sample carries 80,000 to 90,000 clones, roughly 85% of them seen once, and the ten largest clones take 5.4%. Sample: peripheral blood. The receptors were sampled from a man in his 60s with acute or convalescent COVID-19. CDR3s include the opening cysteine and the closing phenylalanine or tryptophan. Each record gives: D gene, clone size, J gene, V gene, CDR3 length, CDR3 DNA, CDR3 protein. A D gene is named only where the DNA matches it firmly. Clone size is given for some rows only: seen once, a few or many times, or a class if the clone is expanded.

D: .; size: .; J: TRBJ1-2; V: TRBV7-8; length: 14; DNA: TGTGCCAGCAGCCCAAGGGGCGAGAGCTATGGCTACACCTTC; CDR3: CASSPRGESYGYTF
D: .; size: .; J: TRBJ2-1; V: TRBV9; length: 15; DNA: TGTGCCAGCAGCGTAGGAGGCAACGGGGTCAATGAGCAGTTCTTC; CDR3: CASSVGGNGVNEQFF
D: .; size: once; J: TRBJ2-3; V: TRBV12-5; length: 14; DNA: TGTGCTAGTGGTTTCCCGCAGGGCCCAGATACGCAGTATTTT; CDR3: CASGFPQGPDTQYF
D: .; size: .; J: TRBJ2-5; V: TRBV7-2; length: 13; DNA: TGTGCCAGCAGCTTATCAGGGTTAGAGACCCAGTACTTC; CDR3: CASSLSGLETQYF
D: .; size: once; J: TRBJ1-2; V: TRBV11-2; length: 15; DNA: TGTGCCAGCAGCCCTGACGGGGGGCTTAACTATGGCTACACCTTC; CDR3: CASSPDGGLNYGYTF
D: .; size: .; J: TRBJ1-2; V: TRBV28; length: 13; DNA: TGTGCCAGCAGCACTCCCCCGGGACTGAATTTCACCTTC; CDR3: CASSTPPGLNFTF
D: .; size: .; J: TRBJ1-1; V: TRBV20-1; length: 11; DNA: TGCAGTGCCTCTCCCGGCACTGAAGCTTTCTTT; CDR3: CSASPGTEAFF
D: TRBD2; size: .; J: TRBJ2-4; V: TRBV6-2/TRBV6-3; length: 14; DNA: TGTGCCAGCAGTTACGGGCTAGCGGGGGGCTCGAGGGACTTC; CDR3: CASSYGLAGGSRDF
D: TRBD2; size: .; J: TRBJ2-5; V: TRBV7-2; length: 16; DNA: TGTGCCAGCAGCTTAGCGGAGCGGGGGTTCCAAGAGACCCAGTACTTC; CDR3: CASSLAERGFQETQYF
D: TRBD2; size: .; J: TRBJ2-3; V: TRBV19; length: 17; DNA: TGTGCCAGTAGTCCGGGACTAGCTATAATACAGTCAGATACGCAGTATTTT; CDR3: CASSPGLAIIQSDTQYF
D: .; size: .; J: TRBJ1-5; V: TRBV6-5; length: 13; DNA: TGTGCCAGCATCAACAGGAGCAATCAGCCCCAGCATTTT; CDR3: CASINRSNQPQHF
D: .; size: .; J: TRBJ2-2; V: TRBV7-8; length: 15; DNA: TGTGCCAGCAGCTTAGTCAGGGGAGACACCAGGGAGCTGTTTTTT; CDR3: CASSLVRGDTRELFF
D: .; size: .; J: TRBJ1-1; V: TRBV29-1; length: 12; DNA: TGCAGCGTTGAACTCCTGAACACTGAAGCTTTCTTT; CDR3: CSVELLNTEAFF
D: .; size: .; J: TRBJ2-7; V: TRBV27; length: 15; DNA: TGTGCCAGCAGTCCGTCCGTAGTCGGCTCCTACGAGCAGTACTTC; CDR3: CASSPSVVGSYEQYF
D: .; size: .; J: TRBJ1-2; V: TRBV4-1; length: 15; DNA: TGCGCCAGCAGCCAAGGCTCGGCGGGTAACTATGGCTACACCTTC; CDR3: CASSQGSAGNYGYTF
D: TRBD2; size: .; J: TRBJ2-1; V: TRBV5-1; length: 15; DNA: TGCGCCAGCAGCTTGTCTAGCGGGGGTAACAATGAGCAGTTCTTC; CDR3: CASSLSSGGNNEQFF
D: TRBD1; size: .; J: TRBJ2-7; V: TRBV27; length: 16; DNA: TGTGCCAGCAGTCTCCTCGGCGGGACAGGCCAATACGAGCAGTACTTC; CDR3: CASSLLGGTGQYEQYF
D: TRBD1; size: .; J: TRBJ2-7; V: TRBV25-1; length: 16; DNA: TGTGCCAGCAGTCCCCGCCGTACAGGACAGGGGAACGAGCAGTACTTC; CDR3: CASSPRRTGQGNEQYF
D: TRBD1; size: once; J: TRBJ1-2; V: TRBV19; length: 17; DNA: TGTGCCAGTAGTAGCGAACAGGGGAAGCTACCTAACTATGGCTACACCTTC; CDR3: CASSSEQGKLPNYGYTF
D: .; size: .; J: TRBJ1-4; V: TRBV19; length: 14; DNA: TGTGCCAGTAGTATCTCGGGGACTAATGAAAAACTGTTTTTT; CDR3: CASSISGTNEKLFF
D: .; size: .; J: TRBJ2-6; V: TRBV4-1; length: 17; DNA: TGCGCCAGCAGCCAAGCACAGGTCCGCTCTGGGGCCAACGTCCTGACTTTC; CDR3: CASSQAQVRSGANVLTF
D: TRBD1; size: .; J: TRBJ1-1; V: TRBV7-2; length: 14; DNA: TGTGCCAGCAGCTTAAGGGGGCTGAACACTGAAGCTTTCTTT; CDR3: CASSLRGLNTEAFF
D: .; size: .; J: TRBJ1-2; V: TRBV19; length: 13; DNA: TGTGCCAGTAATTCCGTCCCATGGAGCGGCTACACCTTC; CDR3: CASNSVPWSGYTF